This TCR beta chain comes out of a study of blood T cell repertoires in COVID-19. The length of the CDR3 is 15 residues. CDR1 KGHDR and CDR2 SFDVKD come from the germline V gene. The ends lost 2 bases at V and 10 bases at J; junction bases unmatched: 7. Clones were sequenced by immunoSEQ multiplex PCR, and TCRdb holds only the in-frame ones, with some missing. This sample carries roughly 260,000 clones, 88% of them seen once, and the ten largest clones take 4%. The sequence was collected from a man between 60 and 75 years old who had recovered from COVID-19. Material: peripheral blood. The chain couples TRBV24-1 to TRBJ1-1; 12 bases map to TRBD1. CDR3 DNA: TGTGCCACCAGTGATTCCGGGACAGGGGGCGTAGGAGCTTTCTTT. This encodes CATSDSGTGGVGAFF.